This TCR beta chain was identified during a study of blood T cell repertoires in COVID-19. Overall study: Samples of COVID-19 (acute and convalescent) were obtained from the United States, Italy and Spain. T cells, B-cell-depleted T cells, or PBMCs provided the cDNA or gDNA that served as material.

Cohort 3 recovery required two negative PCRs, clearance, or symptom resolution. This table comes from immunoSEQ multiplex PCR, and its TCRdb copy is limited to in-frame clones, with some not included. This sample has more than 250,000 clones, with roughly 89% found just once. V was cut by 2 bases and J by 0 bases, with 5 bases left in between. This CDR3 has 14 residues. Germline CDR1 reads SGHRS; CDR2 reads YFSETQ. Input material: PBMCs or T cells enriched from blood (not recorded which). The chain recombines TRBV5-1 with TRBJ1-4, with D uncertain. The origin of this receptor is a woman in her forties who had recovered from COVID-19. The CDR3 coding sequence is TGCGCCAGCAGCTTACTTGCAACTAATGAAAAACTGTTTTTT. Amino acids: CASSLLATNEKLFF.